The clone carrying this TCR beta chain was recorded at least ten times. Its target is not known. Time point specified: pre-sensitization, week 0. Treatment indicated: therapeutic diphenylcyclopropenone sensitization with weekly scalp DPC. In the original analysis: TCRs per sample had a median of around 98,000 and ranged from roughly 20,000 to 690,600. MiXCR was run by TCRdb on the RACE reads, yielding one entry per CDR3 protein. The V and J calls come from TCRdb's annotation, not from the publication. The table shows 87,000 or so distinct CDR3 sequences, with 8% to 10% occurring only once. The trim removed 8 bases at V and 4 bases at J, leaving 7 bases unmatched. Per the germline V gene, CDR1 is ENHRY and CDR2 is SYGVKD. CDR3 length equals 15 residues. This entry comes from a study of human T cells and chemical hapten exposure. Study-level background: All through the approximately 24-week study, the scalp of each patient received diphenylcyclopropenone doses weekly. Regarding the study as a whole: High-frequency TCRs, those above 1 in 1000, stayed the same after DPC sensitization. Expanded TCR counts at PT1 were positively correlated with the patch test score.

The sequence was obtained from a woman between 40 and 50 years old with alopecia areata. Some clones in this sample may be carry-over from other donors' samples. Source: whole blood, taken in connection with sensitization to the hapten diphenylcyclopropenone (DPC). The chain joins TRBV10-3 to TRBJ2-1, with 11 bases lining up with TRBD2. CDR3 loop: CAIGSLAGAYNEQFF. As DNA, the CDR3 is TGTGCCATCGGGTCACTAGCGGGGGCTTACAATGAGCAGTTCTTC.